Following are 3 T cell receptor beta chains from one sample sequenced in a study of shared clonotypes between healthy human individuals. Sequencing used immunoSEQ multiplex PCR; TCRdb keeps in-frame clones, though not all of them. The sample records about 980,000 clones, 76% being singletons. The sequencing sample was made of memory CD4+ T cells sorted from blood. Subset defined: CD45RA-negative fraction. The receptor set was obtained from a man aged 18 to 29 in good health.

This chain uses TRBV7-9 with TRBJ1-5; TRBD1 aligns across 7 bases. The CDR3 consists of 16 residues. Germline-derived CDR1 and CDR2 are SEHNR and FQNEAQ (reference sequence). V lost 5 bases to trimming and J lost 0 bases; unmatched junction nucleotides: 7. CDR3: CASSPGTANSNQPQHF. The CDR3 DNA is TGTGCCAGCAGCCCCGGGACAGCTAATAGCAATCAGCCCCAGCATTTT. The full variable domain, its missing parts supplied by reference TRBV7-9 and TRBJ1-5, is DTGVSQNPRHKITKRGQNVTFRCDPISEHNRLYWYRQTLGQGPEFLTYFQNEAQLEKSRLLSDRFSAERPKGSFSTLEIQRTEQGDSAMYLCASSPGTANSNQPQHFGDGTRLSIL.

The chain combines TRBV18 with TRBJ1-1; D is possibly TRBD1 (5 bases). Per germline, CDR1 KGHSH and CDR2 LQKENI. The CDR3 covers 16 residues. Trimming took 6 bases from V and 0 from J, leaving 17 bases between them. The DNA of the CDR3 is TGTGCCAGCTCCCCCGGGACCCCCGTGCTGAACACTGAAGCTTTCTTT. Its protein product is CASSPGTPVLNTEAFF.

The chain employs TRBV10-3 and TRBJ2-1; TRBD2 matches 9 bases. This CDR3 region has 15 residues. Trimming at V came to 5 bases and at J to 9 bases, leaving 11 bases not matched to a gene. Germline lookup yields CDR1 ENHRY and CDR2 SYGVKD. The CDR3 here is CAISRLAEPTSEQFF. In DNA, the CDR3 is TGTGCCATCAGTCGACTAGCGGAGCCCACAAGTGAGCAGTTCTTC.